These 22 T cell receptor beta chains came from one sample sequenced in a study of shared clonotypes between healthy human individuals. This table comes from immunoSEQ multiplex PCR, and its TCRdb copy is limited to in-frame clones, with some not included. The sample shows about 680,000 clones, 92% of them seen only once. Cells designated naive CD8 were CD45RO-negative and were positively selected for CCR7, with terminally differentiated effector memory CD45RA+ cells excluded. The material sequenced was naive CD8+ T cells sorted from blood. Every receptor here comes from a man aged 25 to 45 in good health.

V is TRBV28 and J is TRBJ2-5; 7 bases map to TRBD2. The trim removed 6 bases at V and 5 bases at J, leaving 6 bases unmatched. CDR1 MDHEN and CDR2 SYDVKM come from the germline V gene. The CDR3 spans 13 residues. CDR3 bases: TGTGCCAGCAGCCCGGGGAGGGCCGAGACCCAGTACTTC. Encoded protein: CASSPGRAETQYF.

This chain joins TRBV2 and TRBJ2-5; TRBD2 agrees at 11 bases. The CDR3 runs 16 residues. Per germline, CDR1 SNHLY and CDR2 FYNNEI. With V trimmed by 1 base and J by 5 bases, 6 bases remained unmatched. This chain's CDR3 is CASSEGGSGRVETQYF. For the CDR3, the DNA is TGTGCCAGCAGTGAAGGAGGTAGCGGGAGGGTTGAGACCCAGTACTTC.

The sample holds one count of this clone. The J gene is TRBJ2-5, the V gene TRBV6-6, with D tentatively TRBD1 (5 bases). Germline values: CDR1 MNHNY, CDR2 SVGAGI (reference sequence). Trimming pared 0 bases from V and 5 bases from J, leaving 13 bases between. The CDR3 is made up of 15 amino acids. The CDR3 region is CASSYSSQGLETQYF. The CDR3 DNA is TGTGCCAGCAGTTACTCGAGTCAGGGTTTGGAGACCCAGTACTTC.

CDR3: CASSTEVAPYNEQFF. As DNA, the CDR3 is TGCGCCAGCAGCACCGAGGTAGCGCCCTACAATGAGCAGTTCTTC. The rearrangement uses TRBV4-3 and TRBJ2-1; D may be TRBD2 (5 bases). CDR1 and CDR2 (germline): LGHNA, YSLEER. This CDR3 is built from 15 residues. V was shortened by 5 bases and J by 2 bases, with 13 bases between the two germline ends.

The V call is TRBV10-2, the J call TRBJ2-7, with unresolved D. Trimming took off 2 bases at V and 5 bases at J, with 1 base between the two ends. CDR3 length: 10 amino acids. Germline V CDR1 and CDR2: WSHSY, SAAADI. CDR3 bases: TGCGCCAGCAGTGAGGACGAGCAGTACTTC. Translation gives CASSEDEQYF.

The genes are TRBV7-3 and TRBJ2-2, with D maybe TRBD1 (6 bases). The germline V gene has CDR1 SGHTA and CDR2 FQGTGA. The CDR3 has 14 residues. V shed 5 bases and J shed 5 bases, with 12 bases lying between them. The CDR3 loop reads CASSPERGTGELFF. CDR3 bases: TGTGCCAGCAGCCCCGAAAGGGGGACCGGGGAGCTGTTTTTT.

This chain uses TRBV9 with TRBJ2-7; D perhaps matches TRBD1 (5 bases). This CDR3 comprises 11 residues. Germline V gene sequence: CDR1 SGDLS, CDR2 YYNGEE. V dropped 4 bases and J dropped 6 bases, with 8 bases sitting between them. In DNA, the CDR3 is TGTGCCAGCAGCCCAGGGTTCGAGCAGTACTTC. Amino acid sequence: CASSPGFEQYF.

This rearrangement joins TRBV2 to TRBJ2-7; TRBD2 matches at 15 bases. V gave up 2 bases and J gave up 5 bases; unmatched junction bases: 4. The CDR3 totals 16 residues. Per germline, CDR1 SNHLY and CDR2 FYNNEI. CDR3 DNA: TGTGCCAGCAGTGAAAGATGGACTAGCGGGAGGGACGAGCAGTACTTC. The encoded protein is CASSERWTSGRDEQYF.

The V gene is TRBV28, the J gene TRBJ2-7, with TRBD1 as a possible D gene (6 bases). CDR3 length equals 13 residues. Germline-derived CDR1 and CDR2 are MDHEN and SYDVKM. V lost 6 bases and J lost 1, with 10 bases in between. In DNA form, the CDR3 reads TGTGCCAGCAGGGACAGCAGTTCCTACGAGCAGTACTTC. Its translation: CASRDSSSYEQYF.

This clone was counted once. The chain employs TRBV5-1 and TRBJ1-1, with 9 bases identical to TRBD1. The CDR3 has 19 amino acids. J was trimmed by 6 bases and V by 5 bases; bases with no gene match: 23. The germline gives CDR1 SGHRS, CDR2 YFSETQ. This CDR3 reads CASSSQGISGTGTIPEAFF. The CDR3 DNA reads TGCGCCAGCAGTTCACAAGGGATATCTGGGACAGGGACCATCCCTGAAGCTTTCTTT.

This clone was seen once. The chain carries TRBV28 and TRBJ1-3; D unclear. V gave up 4 bases and J gave up 2 bases, with 18 bases separating them. Germline CDR1 MDHEN, CDR2 SYDVKM. This CDR3 is 17 amino acids long. CDR3 nucleotide sequence: TGTGCCAGCAGTTCGCGATTAGCACACCGCACTGGAAACACCATATATTTT. It encodes CASSSRLAHRTGNTIYF.

The chain has TRBV30 and TRBJ1-5; 7 nucleotides match TRBD1. Germline V lookup: CDR1 GTSNPN, CDR2 SVGIG (reference sequence). The V and J ends lost 1 base and 6 bases, in that order; junction bases with no gene match: 3. The CDR3 totals 13 residues. CDR3 bases: TGTGCCTGGAGTGAGGGGGCTCCTCAGCCCCAGCATTTT. Translating gives CAWSEGAPQPQHF.

The genes are TRBV28 and TRBJ1-1; D ambiguous. CDR1 is MDHEN, CDR2 SYDVKM, per germline. The CDR3 is 12 residues long. V lost 4 bases, J lost 2 bases, and 5 bases lay in between. CDR3 protein: CASSYGNTEAFF. The CDR3 DNA is TGTGCCAGCAGTTATGGAAACACTGAAGCTTTCTTT. The whole variable domain, filled in from reference TRBV28 and TRBJ1-1, reads DVKVTQSSRYLVKRTGEKVFLECVQDMDHENMFWYRQDPGLGLRLIYFSYDVKMKEKGDIPEGYSVSREKKERFSLILESASTNQTSMYLCASSYGNTEAFFGQGTRLTVV.

The chain carries TRBV6-5 and TRBJ2-7; tentatively, D is TRBD1 or TRBD2 (6 bases each). V lost 6 bases and J lost 3, with 12 bases in between. CDR3 length: 13 amino acids. CDR1 MNHEY and CDR2 SVGAGI come from the germline V gene. The CDR3 spells CASRAGHLYEQYF. The CDR3, as DNA: TGTGCCAGCAGGGCGGGACATCTCTACGAGCAGTACTTC.

This rearrangement joins TRBV11-2 to TRBJ2-1; 8 bases line up with TRBD2. Germline V CDR1 and CDR2: SGHAT, FQNNGV. The length of the CDR3 is 15 residues. V dropped 3 bases and J dropped 9; count of bases not matched to a gene: 10. CDR3 amino acids: CASSFAAGTRVEQFF. The CDR3 nucleotides read TGTGCCAGCAGCTTCGCCGCCGGGACTAGAGTTGAGCAGTTCTTC.

V gene TRBV9 combines with J gene TRBJ2-5; tentative D call: TRBD2 (5 bases). CDR1 and CDR2 from the germline V gene are SGDLS and YYNGEE. The CDR3 loop spans 13 amino acids. The V end was cut by 4 bases, the J end by 5 bases, with 12 bases between. The DNA for the CDR3 is TGTGCCAGCAGCCCCGGACTCGCGGAGACCCAGTACTTC. Translating gives CASSPGLAETQYF.

The rearrangement links TRBV30 to TRBJ2-1, with 11 bases lining up with TRBD2. This CDR3 is 14 amino acids long. The germline V gene encodes CDR1 GTSNPN and CDR2 SVGIG (reference sequence). The ends lost 7 bases at V and 4 bases at J; junction bases unmatched: 6. CDR3 DNA sequence: TGTGCCTCGACCGGGACTAGCGGATACAATGAGCAGTTCTTC. As protein: CASTGTSGYNEQFF.

The chain recombines TRBV7-9 with TRBJ2-7; D is uncertain. Trimming cost V 4 bases and J 3 bases, with 7 bases left between them. Looked up from germline, CDR1 is SEHNR and CDR2 is FQNEAQ (reference sequence). This CDR3 region has 12 residues. The CDR3: CASSYDNYEQYF. The CDR3 DNA sequence: TGTGCCAGCAGCTACGACAACTACGAGCAGTACTTC. Full variable domain (rest looked up from reference TRBV7-9 and TRBJ2-7): DTGVSQNPRHKITKRGQNVTFRCDPISEHNRLYWYRQTLGQGPEFLTYFQNEAQLEKSRLLSDRFSAERPKGSFSTLEIQRTEQGDSAMYLCASSYDNYEQYFGPGTRLTVT.

This chain links TRBV19 with TRBJ2-1; 11 bases line up with TRBD2. After removal of 6 bases from V and 8 bases from J, the junction contained 9 bases not matched to a gene. Germline CDR1 is LNHDA and CDR2 is SQIVND (reference sequence). The CDR3 totals 15 residues. CDR3: CASSPLAGGVDEQFF. CDR3 sequence (DNA): TGTGCCAGTAGCCCCCTAGCGGGAGGTGTCGATGAGCAGTTCTTC.

The J gene is TRBJ2-7, the V gene TRBV29-1; 9 bases are shared with TRBD1. CDR1 and CDR2 (germline): SQVTM, ANQGSEA. Trimming removed 5 bases from V and 4 bases from J; junction bases left unmatched: 15. CDR3 size: 16 residues. The CDR3 here is CSVWGTTGGKSYEQYF. Written as DNA, the CDR3 is TGCAGCGTTTGGGGGACTACAGGGGGCAAGAGTTACGAGCAGTACTTC.

V is TRBV5-1 and J is TRBJ1-1; D is undetermined. V lost 4 bases, J lost 6 bases, and 10 bases lay in between. In germline, CDR1 is SGHRS, CDR2 YFSETQ. The CDR3 is 12 amino acids. In nucleotides, the CDR3 is TGCGCCAGCAGCCTAAAGGGCGCTGAAGCTTTCTTT. Its translation is CASSLKGAEAFF.

This clone was picked up one time. This chain connects TRBV9 to TRBJ2-2; D is unresolved. Germline lookup yields CDR1 SGDLS and CDR2 YYNGEE. CDR3 length equals 13 residues. With 0 bases removed from V and 5 bases from J, the gap between germline ends came to 5 bases. CDR3 nucleotide sequence: TGTGCCAGCAGCGTAGTGCTTACCGGGGAGCTGTTTTTT. Its protein is CASSVVLTGELFF.